These T cell receptor beta chains were read from a single sample in a study of blood T cell repertoires in COVID-19. This table comes from immunoSEQ multiplex PCR, and its TCRdb copy is limited to in-frame clones, with some not included. The sample records more than 200,000 clones, about four fifths being singletons. Sequenced input: peripheral blood. Receptors originate from a man aged 35 to 55 with active or convalescent COVID-19. Both conserved end residues are part of each CDR3. Fields, in order: V gene, D gene, J gene, clone size, CDR3 DNA, CDR3 protein. The D gene is left open where the match is weak. Rows may omit the clone size; those that give it use once, few, many or a size class.

TRBV30,TRBD2,TRBJ2-1,.,TGTGCCTGGACCGGGACTAGCGCTTACAATGAGCAGTTCTTC,CAWTGTSAYNEQFF
TRBV4-1,.,TRBJ2-7,.,TGCGCCAGCAGCGTGCGCCGGTCCTACGAGCAGTACTTC,CASSVRRSYEQYF
TRBV7-7,TRBD2,TRBJ2-2,.,TGTGCTAGCAGCCCCATTAGCGGGGGGATCGGCGGGGAGCTGTTTTTT,CASSPISGGIGGELFF
TRBV19,TRBD2,TRBJ2-5,.,TGTGCCAGTAGTATAGGGACTAGCGGGACACAAGAGACCCAGTACTTC,CASSIGTSGTQETQYF
TRBV6-5,TRBD1,TRBJ1-3,.,TGTGCCAGCAGAGCTGACAGGGCCGGAAACACCATATATTTT,CASRADRAGNTIYF
TRBV7-9,TRBD2,TRBJ2-1,.,TGTGCCAGCAGCAACGGGGGACGGGAGGTGAATGAGCAGTTCTTC,CASSNGGREVNEQFF
TRBV19,TRBD1,TRBJ2-2,.,TGTGCCAGTAGTATAAATACAGGGGCTGCCGGGGAGCTGTTTTTT,CASSINTGAAGELFF
TRBV7-3,TRBD2,TRBJ2-2,.,TGTGCCAGCAGCTTAACAGGTTCCCGGACTAGCGGGGCCGGCGGGGAGCTGTTTTTT,CASSLTGSRTSGAGGELFF
TRBV30,TRBD2,TRBJ2-7,.,TGTGCCTGGAGTGTAGGCGGGGGGAACTACGAGCAGTACTTC,CAWSVGGGNYEQYF
TRBV19,.,TRBJ1-2,.,TGTGCCAGTAGTATAGATGGGGAGAGCTTCTATGGCTACACCTTC,CASSIDGESFYGYTF
TRBV6-5,TRBD1,TRBJ1-2,.,TGTGCCAGCAGCCGGGACAGCTATGGCTACACCTTC,CASSRDSYGYTF
TRBV7-2,.,TRBJ1-2,.,TGTGCCAGCAGCTTAGAAGGGAACCTAGGGGATGGCTACACCTTC,CASSLEGNLGDGYTF
TRBV19,TRBD2,TRBJ2-7,.,TGTGCCAGTAGCCAGGGACTAGCGGGAGTCAAGCAGTACTTC,CASSQGLAGVKQYF
TRBV12-3/TRBV12-4,.,TRBJ2-2,.,TGTGCCAGCAGACGGGGGAACACCGGGGAGCTGTTTTTT,CASRRGNTGELFF
TRBV18,.,TRBJ2-2,.,TGTGCCAGCTCACCACGGGCAGGGTGGAACACCGGGGAGCTGTTTTTT,CASSPRAGWNTGELFF
TRBV7-2,.,TRBJ1-2,.,TGTGCCAGCAGCCGTGATGGGAGAGGCTCTTGGGTCTATGGCTACACCTTC,CASSRDGRGSWVYGYTF
TRBV5-1,.,TRBJ1-6,.,TGCGCCAGCAGCCTTGCACTCTCCCGGGATTCACCCCTCCACTTT,CASSLALSRDSPLHF
TRBV18,.,TRBJ2-1,.,TGTGCCAGCCGTCACCGAACGAGCTCCTACAATGAGCAGTTCTTC,CASRHRTSSYNEQFF
TRBV5-1,.,TRBJ2-2,.,TGCGCCAGCAGCTCCCGACCCGGACACCCCACCGGGGAGCTGTTTTTT,CASSSRPGHPTGELFF
TRBV14,.,TRBJ2-5,.,TGTGCCAGCAGCCCTAACCCAGGGCTTTGGGAGACCCAGTACTTC,CASSPNPGLWETQYF
TRBV7-9,TRBD1,TRBJ1-6,.,TGTGCCAGCAGCCGGGCGATGGGACAGAGGGATTCACCCCTCCACTTT,CASSRAMGQRDSPLHF
TRBV10-3,TRBD2,TRBJ2-7,.,TGTGCCGCGGGGGAGTCCGGGACTAGCGGGGTAGGCCAGTACTTC,CAAGESGTSGVGQYF
TRBV29-1,TRBD1,TRBJ1-1,.,TGCAGCGTTCTATCGACAGGGATAACGGCTGAAGCTTTCTTT,CSVLSTGITAEAFF
TRBV2,.,TRBJ2-7,few,TGTGCCAGCAGTGCCAGAAGAAATTACGAGCAGTACTTC,CASSARRNYEQYF
TRBV4-2,.,TRBJ2-1,.,TGTGCCAGCAGCCAAGTAACGGTTGGTGAGCAGTTCTTC,CASSQVTVGEQFF
TRBV19,.,TRBJ1-3,.,TGTGCCAGTAGAGGAGGGGACTCTGGAAACACCATATATTTT,CASRGGDSGNTIYF
TRBV19,.,TRBJ2-1,.,TGTGCCAGTAGTATGGAAGGCTCCTCAGGTTGGAATGAGCAGTTCTTC,CASSMEGSSGWNEQFF
TRBV30,TRBD1,TRBJ2-3,once,TGTGCCTGGAGCGCAAAATCCGGACAGGGAAGCACAGATACGCAGTATTTT,CAWSAKSGQGSTDTQYF
TRBV28,.,TRBJ1-2,.,TGTGCCAGCAGTATCAGGGTTGGTTATGGCTACACCTTC,CASSIRVGYGYTF
TRBV3-1/TRBV3-2,TRBD1,TRBJ1-2,once,TGTGCCAGCAGCCGGACAGGGGGGGACAACTATGGCTACACCTTC,CASSRTGGDNYGYTF
TRBV5-1,.,TRBJ2-1,.,TGCGCCAGCAGCTTGGGAGGGTATCAGGAGGATGAGCAGTTCTTC,CASSLGGYQEDEQFF
TRBV5-1,TRBD1,TRBJ1-5,.,TGCGCCAGCAGCCTGACAGGGATGGATCAGCCCCAGCATTTT,CASSLTGMDQPQHF
TRBV6-5,TRBD1,TRBJ2-7,.,TGTGCCAGCAGGGCCCGACAGGGTTCCTACGAGCAGTACTTC,CASRARQGSYEQYF
TRBV29-1,TRBD1,TRBJ1-1,.,TGCAGCGTTCGATCGACAGGGGGGAGCACTGAAGCTTTCTTT,CSVRSTGGSTEAFF
TRBV2,.,TRBJ2-5,few,TGTGCCAGCAGCTCTTCGGAGACCCAGTACTTC,CASSSSETQYF
TRBV7-6,TRBD2,TRBJ2-5,.,TGTGCCAGCAGCCCAGCGGGCCTAGCGGGAACGAAGACCCAGTACTTC,CASSPAGLAGTKTQYF
TRBV30,.,TRBJ1-1,.,TGTGCCTGGCAACAAGGGAGGAGCACTGAAGCTTTCTTT,CAWQQGRSTEAFF
TRBV4-3,.,TRBJ2-7,once,TGCGCCAGCAGCCCCTGGACAGCCTCCTACGAGCAGTACTTC,CASSPWTASYEQYF
TRBV2,.,TRBJ1-5,.,TGTGCCAGCAGCCTGAACCGGGATCTAAATCAGCCCCAGCATTTT,CASSLNRDLNQPQHF
TRBV10-1,.,TRBJ1-1,.,TGCGCCAGCAGTGAGTCCGGAGGGACTGAAGCTTTCTTT,CASSESGGTEAFF
TRBV24-1,TRBD1,TRBJ2-1,.,TGTGCCACCAGTGATTTGATAGGGGGCGATGAGCAGTTCTTC,CATSDLIGGDEQFF
TRBV7-3,.,TRBJ1-6,.,TGTGCCAGCAGCTTAACCCCTTCGGGTTCACCCCTCCACTTT,CASSLTPSGSPLHF
TRBV10-3,.,TRBJ1-2,.,TGTGCCATCGGACTCACGGGCTACACCTTC,CAIGLTGYTF
TRBV5-1,.,TRBJ2-2,.,TGCGCCAGCAGCCCCGACGGGAAGGGCGGGGAGCTGTTTTTT,CASSPDGKGGELFF
TRBV20-1,TRBD2,TRBJ2-3,.,TGCAGTGCTAGTCCCGAAGGCCCCAGCGGGAGGGTCGGGGGCACAGATACGCAGTATTTT,CSASPEGPSGRVGGTDTQYF
TRBV15,.,TRBJ1-5,.,TGTGCCACCAGCAGGGACTCGGGACAGCCCCAGCATTTT,CATSRDSGQPQHF
TRBV9,TRBD1,TRBJ2-7,once,TGTGCCAGCAGCACCTGGGACAGCTACGAGCAGTACTTC,CASSTWDSYEQYF
TRBV18,TRBD1,TRBJ2-7,.,TGTGCCAGCTCACCACTTACCCTGACAGGGAGAACCTACGAGCAGTACTTC,CASSPLTLTGRTYEQYF
TRBV7-6,TRBD2,TRBJ2-3,once,TGTGCCAGCAGCGACGTCGTAGCGGGGACGGGCACAGATACGCAGTATTTT,CASSDVVAGTGTDTQYF
TRBV6-5,TRBD2,TRBJ2-2,.,TGTGCCAGCAGTAGACTAGCGGGAAACACCGGGGAGCTGTTTTTT,CASSRLAGNTGELFF
TRBV6-5,TRBD1,TRBJ1-5,once,TGTGCCAGCAGCACCCGGGACAGGCCGGGTCAGCCCCAGCATTTT,CASSTRDRPGQPQHF
TRBV7-2,.,TRBJ2-7,.,TGTGCCAGCAGCTTAGCGGGGACACCCACATTCGGTGGGCAGTACTTC,CASSLAGTPTFGGQYF
TRBV4-1,TRBD2,TRBJ2-3,.,TGCGCCAGCAGCCAACCGGGACTAGCGGGAGTCCGAGCTAGCACAGATACGCAGTATTTT,CASSQPGLAGVRASTDTQYF
TRBV6-4,TRBD2,TRBJ2-1,once,TGTGCCAGCTCTAGCGGGCTTTTCGATGAGCAGTTCTTC,CASSSGLFDEQFF
TRBV27,TRBD2,TRBJ2-2,once,TGTGCCAGCAGTTTTCAAGCGGGGGCGAACACCGGGGAGCTGTTTTTT,CASSFQAGANTGELFF